This T cell receptor beta chain was sequenced during a study of somatic mutations in cytotoxic T cells in rheumatoid arthritis. Losses at the gene ends were 5 bases for V and 4 bases for J; bases not matched to a gene: 12. CDR1 and CDR2 from the germline V gene are LNHDA and SQIVND (reference sequence). CDR3 length equals 17 residues. Clones were sequenced by immunoSEQ multiplex PCR, and TCRdb holds only the in-frame ones, with some missing. This table has 20,000 to 25,000 clones, roughly 80% appearing once. The source material was CD8+ T cells sorted from blood. This rearrangement joins TRBV19 to TRBJ2-5; TRBD2 aligns across 11 bases. This TCR derives from an adult with rheumatoid arthritis. The CDR3 spells CASSWATSGGLGETQYF. The CDR3 DNA reads as TGTGCCAGTAGTTGGGCCACTAGCGGGGGACTTGGAGAGACCCAGTACTTC.